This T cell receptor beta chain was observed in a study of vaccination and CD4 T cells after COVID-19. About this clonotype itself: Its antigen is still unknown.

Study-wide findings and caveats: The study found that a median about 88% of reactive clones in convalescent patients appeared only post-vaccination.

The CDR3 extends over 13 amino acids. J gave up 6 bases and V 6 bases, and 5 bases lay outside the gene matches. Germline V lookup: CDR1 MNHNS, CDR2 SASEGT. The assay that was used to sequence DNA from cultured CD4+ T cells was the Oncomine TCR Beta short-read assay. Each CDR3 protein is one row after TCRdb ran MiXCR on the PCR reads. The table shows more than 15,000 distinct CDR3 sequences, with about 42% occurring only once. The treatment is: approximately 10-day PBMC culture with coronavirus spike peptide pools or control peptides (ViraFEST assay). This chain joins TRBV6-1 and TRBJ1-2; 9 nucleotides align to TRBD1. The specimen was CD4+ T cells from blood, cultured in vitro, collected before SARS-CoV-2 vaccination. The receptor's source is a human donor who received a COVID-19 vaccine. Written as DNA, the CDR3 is TGTGCCAGCAGCTGGGACAGGGAGGATGGCTACACCTTC. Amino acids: CASSWDREDGYTF.